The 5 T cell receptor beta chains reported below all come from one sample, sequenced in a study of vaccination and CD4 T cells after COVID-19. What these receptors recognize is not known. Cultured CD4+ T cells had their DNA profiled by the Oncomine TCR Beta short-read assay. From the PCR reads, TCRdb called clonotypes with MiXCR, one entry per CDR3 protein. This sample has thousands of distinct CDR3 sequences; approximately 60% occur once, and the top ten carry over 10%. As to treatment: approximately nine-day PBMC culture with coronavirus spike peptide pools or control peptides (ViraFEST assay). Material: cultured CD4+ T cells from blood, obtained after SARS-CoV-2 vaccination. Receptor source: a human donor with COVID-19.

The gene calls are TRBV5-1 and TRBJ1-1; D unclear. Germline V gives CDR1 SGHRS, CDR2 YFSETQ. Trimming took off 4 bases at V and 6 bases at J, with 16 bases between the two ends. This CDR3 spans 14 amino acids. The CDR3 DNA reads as TGCGCCAGCAGCGCGGGCGTCGAGGGCGCTGAAGCTTTCTTT. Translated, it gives CASSAGVEGAEAFF.

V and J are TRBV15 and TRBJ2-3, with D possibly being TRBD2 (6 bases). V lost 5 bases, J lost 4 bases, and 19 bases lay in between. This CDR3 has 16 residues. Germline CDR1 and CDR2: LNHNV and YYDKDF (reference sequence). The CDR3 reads CATSGLHYPGSDTQYF. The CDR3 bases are TGTGCCACCAGCGGACTACACTACCCCGGGTCAGATACGCAGTATTTT.

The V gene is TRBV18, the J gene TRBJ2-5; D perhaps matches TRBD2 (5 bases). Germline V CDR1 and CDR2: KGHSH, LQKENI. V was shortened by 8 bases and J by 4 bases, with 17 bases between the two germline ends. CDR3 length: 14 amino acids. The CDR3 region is CASHGGGVRETQYF. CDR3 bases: TGTGCCAGCCACGGCGGAGGAGTGAGAGAGACCCAGTACTTC.

The CDR3 loop reads CASSFTGRLYGYTF. As DNA, the CDR3 is TGTGCCAGCAGTTTTACAGGGAGGTTATATGGCTACACCTTC. This chain links TRBV28 with TRBJ1-2, with a tentative D call TRBD1 (6 bases). With 3 bases removed from V and 5 bases from J, the gap between germline ends came to 13 bases. The CDR3 has 14 amino acids. Germline V gene sequence: CDR1 MDHEN, CDR2 SYDVKM.

The CDR3, as DNA: TGTGCCAGCCAACAGGGACGCACCGGGGAGCTGTTTTTT. It is translated as CASQQGRTGELFF. The chain has TRBV6-2 or TRBV6-3 and TRBJ2-2, with a weak D call TRBD1 (6 bases). This CDR3 comprises 13 residues. Germline lookup yields CDR1 MNHEY and CDR2 SVGEGT. The ends were cut back, 8 bases at V and 4 bases at J, with 11 bases in the middle.